This record concerns one T cell receptor beta chain sequence. This entry is derived from a study of blood T cell repertoires in COVID-19. Study-wide background: Sites across the United States, Italy and Spain contributed samples from acute and convalescent COVID-19. The cDNA or gDNA used as material had been derived from T cells, B-cell-depleted T cells, or PBMCs.

Germline loops: CDR1 SEHNR, CDR2 FQNEAQ (reference sequence). This CDR3 is built from 15 residues. Trimming took off 2 bases at V and 0 bases at J, with 5 bases between the two ends. Sequencing used immunoSEQ multiplex PCR; TCRdb keeps in-frame clones, though not all of them. The data hold approximately 10,000 clones, with 60% to 85% observed a single time. The sequence was obtained from a man in his 60s with COVID-19, enrolled during active disease. The chain carries TRBV7-9 and TRBJ2-6; D remains unclear. The sample was peripheral blood. The CDR3 here is CASSLWLSGANVLTF. The CDR3 coding sequence is TGTGCCAGCAGCTTATGGCTCTCTGGGGCCAACGTCCTGACTTTC.